The text below deals with one T cell receptor beta chain. CDR1 and CDR2 from the germline V gene are PRHDT and FYEKMQ (reference sequence). This CDR3 is built from 17 residues. V shed 5 bases, J shed 5 bases, and the junction held 13 bases outside the gene matches. These data come from a study of blood T cell repertoires in COVID-19. Sequenced by immunoSEQ multiplex PCR; TCRdb stores in-frame clones only, minus some. The sample includes about 280,000 clones, over 75% of them seen just once. This chain joins TRBV13 and TRBJ2-3, with 10 bases lining up with TRBD2. The clonotype comes from a human donor in a cohort sampled during active COVID-19. The specimen sequenced was peripheral blood. This CDR3 reads CASSTRGSGRLGDTQYF. CDR3 coding DNA: TGTGCCAGCAGCACCCGTGGTAGCGGGAGGTTAGGAGATACGCAGTATTTT.